Below are 28 T cell receptor beta chains sequenced from a single sample in a study of blood T cell repertoires in COVID-19 (TCRdb year 2020). The method behind the library was the immunoSEQ multiplex PCR assay. Drawn from immuneACCESS, this table holds only the in-frame rearrangements with V and J called that TCRdb kept. Clones are partly lost; checked studies trace under half to an unresolved V gene and leave the rest unexplained. This sample gives fewer than 130,000 clones in total; 88% of them show up just once. Less than 3.5% of the sample is taken by the ten largest. What was sequenced was peripheral blood. These receptors were taken from a woman aged 45-65 years with acute or convalescent COVID-19.

This clone was detected only once. The rearrangement uses TRBV15 and TRBJ1-4, with D tentatively TRBD1 (5 bases). V was cut by 0 bases and J by 8 bases, with 16 bases left in between. Germline V gene data show CDR1 as LNHNV and CDR2 as YYDKDF (reference sequence). CDR3 size: 16 residues. As DNA, the CDR3 is TGTGCCACCAGCAGAGATGGGGGGTTAATGAGGGAAAAACTGTTTTTT. Its translation is CATSRDGGLMREKLFF. The variable domain in full, with the rest retrieved from reference TRBV15 and TRBJ1-4, is DAMVIQNPRYQVTQFGKPVTLSCSQTLNHNVMYWYQQKSSQAPKLLFHYYDKDFNNEADTPDNFQSRRPNTSFCFLDIRSPGLGDTAMYLCATSRDGGLMREKLFFGSGTQLSVL.

The chain uses TRBV15 and TRBJ1-5; no definite D call. The CDR3 length is 14 residues. Germline V gives CDR1 LNHNV, CDR2 YYDKDF (reference sequence). V lost 1 base and J lost 8, with 12 bases in between. The DNA of the CDR3 is TGTGCCACCAGCAGAGGAGGAGGCGGTGAGCCCCAGCATTTT. Translated, it gives CATSRGGGGEPQHF.

The chain carries TRBV29-1 and TRBJ1-2; 10 bases agree with TRBD1. The V gene's germline CDR1 is SQVTM and CDR2 ANQGSEA. J gave up 8 bases and V 8 bases, and 14 bases lay outside the gene matches. The CDR3 consists of 14 residues. The CDR3 DNA sequence: TGCAGCACCCTCTCCATGGGACAGGGGAAGGGCTACACCTTC. It is translated as CSTLSMGQGKGYTF.

The J gene is TRBJ2-2, the V gene TRBV19, with 10 bases matching TRBD2. Germline loops: CDR1 LNHDA, CDR2 SQIVND (reference sequence). The V and J ends lost 5 bases and 5 bases, in that order; junction bases with no gene match: 5. This CDR3 region has 15 residues. This CDR3 is CASSGGSGRTGELFF. In DNA, the CDR3 is TGTGCCAGTAGTGGGGGTAGCGGGAGGACCGGGGAGCTGTTTTTT.

The chain combines TRBV7-9 with TRBJ2-5, with D perhaps matching TRBD1 (5 bases). The CDR3 spans 16 residues. The V gene lost 5 bases and the J gene lost 0 bases, with 16 bases spanning the gap. Germline V gives CDR1 SEHNR, CDR2 FQNEAQ (reference sequence). The CDR3 DNA reads as TGTGCCAGCAGCCTGGGCAGGGCACCATACCAAGAGACCCAGTACTTC. This translates into CASSLGRAPYQETQYF.

The CDR3 DNA follows: TGTGCCAGCACCAACCACCGGGTTAGCGAGCAGTACTTC. Amino acids: CASTNHRVSEQYF. The rearrangement joins TRBV7-9 to TRBJ2-7, with no clear D. The CDR3 runs to 13 residues. The ends were cut back, 7 bases at V and 6 bases at J, with 16 bases in the middle. Per the germline V gene, CDR1 is SEHNR and CDR2 is FQNEAQ (reference sequence).

The V gene is TRBV7-2, the J gene TRBJ2-5; 7 nucleotides align to TRBD2. J gave up 7 bases and V 5 bases, and 10 bases lay outside the gene matches. This CDR3 spans 14 amino acids. Germline CDR1 reads SGHTA; CDR2 reads FQGNSA. The CDR3 is CASSLSLAAGTQYF. CDR3 bases: TGTGCCAGCAGCCTATCCCTAGCGGCCGGGACCCAGTACTTC.

The CDR3 here is CASSLEGGRDIQYF. In nucleotides, the CDR3 is TGCGCCAGCAGCTTGGAGGGAGGGCGGGACATTCAGTACTTC. The chain employs TRBV5-1 and TRBJ2-4; TRBD2 matches at 7 bases. CDR3 size: 14 residues. Germline CDR1 is SGHRS and CDR2 is YFSETQ. V dropped 0 bases and J dropped 8; count of bases not matched to a gene: 5.

The rearrangement joins TRBV7-2 to TRBJ2-3; 10 nucleotides align to TRBD1. Germline lookup yields CDR1 SGHTA and CDR2 FQGNSA. V lost 6 bases and J lost 3; bases outside the gene matches: 3. This CDR3 has 14 residues. CDR3 coding DNA: TGTGCCAGCAGAAGGACAGGGGGGACAGATACGCAGTATTTT. This codes for CASRRTGGTDTQYF. Based on the CDR3 plus reference TRBV7-2 and TRBJ2-3, the full variable domain is GAGVSQSPSNKVTEKGKDVELRCDPISGHTALYWYRQSLGQGLEFLIYFQGNSAPDKSGLPSDRFSAERTGGSVSTLTIQRTQQEDSAVYLCASRRTGGTDTQYFGPGTRLTVL.

This chain connects TRBV14 to TRBJ2-1, with TRBD2 matching 9 bases. CDR1 is SGHDN, CDR2 FVKESK, per germline. Trimming cost V 1 base and J 15 bases; bases outside gene matches: 7. This CDR3 has 13 residues. CDR3 in DNA: TGTGCCAGCAGCCAAGTTGTAGCGGGAGTCTTGTTCTTC. Translated: CASSQVVAGVLFF.

This clone turned up a few times. The gene calls are TRBV7-2 and TRBJ2-1; 7 positions match TRBD2. The CDR3 sequence is 13 residues long. V was pared by 2 bases and J by 9 bases, with 4 bases of the junction left unmatched. CDR1 and CDR2 from the germline V gene are SGHTA and FQGNSA. CDR3 nucleotides: TGTGCCAGCAGCTTAAGGCGGGAGACTGAGCAGTTCTTC. This sequence encodes CASSLRRETEQFF.

The chain employs TRBV5-5 and TRBJ1-4, with 9 positions matching TRBD1. CDR1 SGHKS and CDR2 YYEKEE come from the germline V gene (reference sequence). The CDR3 length is 15 residues. J gave up 5 bases and V 0 bases, and 2 bases lay outside the gene matches. The CDR3 here is CASSLEGTGNEKLFF. In DNA form, the CDR3 reads TGTGCCAGCAGCTTGGAAGGGACAGGGAATGAAAAACTGTTTTTT.

The chain is built from TRBV4-2 and TRBJ2-7, with 13 bases lining up with TRBD2. The CDR3 consists of 18 residues. Per the germline V gene, CDR1 is LGHNA and CDR2 is YNFKEQ. J gave up 0 bases and V 4 bases, and 9 bases lay outside the gene matches. The CDR3 spells CASSLRLAGGSSSYEQYF. DNA for the CDR3: TGTGCCAGCAGCCTCCGACTAGCGGGAGGTTCGAGCTCCTACGAGCAGTACTTC.

The chain links TRBV19 to TRBJ2-1; 9 positions agree with TRBD2. Germline V CDR1 and CDR2: LNHDA, SQIVND (reference sequence). V was clipped by 8 bases and J by 5 bases; unmatched bases: 7. The CDR3 is 14 residues long. The CDR3 here is CASSSGIGHNEQFF. In DNA, the CDR3 is TGTGCCAGTTCTAGCGGGATAGGCCACAATGAGCAGTTCTTC.

This clone has just one count. V is TRBV5-4 and J is TRBJ1-2; D might be TRBD1 (5 bases). V was clipped by 4 bases and J by 0 bases, with 10 bases between them. Germline assignment: CDR1 SGHNT and CDR2 YYREEE (reference sequence). The CDR3 contains 14 residues. DNA of the CDR3: TGTGCCAGCAGCCCGGAAGGGGCTAACTATGGCTACACCTTC. It codes for CASSPEGANYGYTF.

The rearrangement uses TRBV4-1 and TRBJ2-7; 7 positions agree with TRBD1. This CDR3 has 15 residues. CDR1 is MGHRA, CDR2 YSYEKL, per germline. Trimming at V came to 1 base and at J to 1 base, leaving 4 bases not matched to a gene. The CDR3 here is CASSQAQGDSYEQYF. The CDR3 nucleotides read TGCGCCAGCAGCCAAGCGCAGGGGGATTCCTACGAGCAGTACTTC.

The chain employs TRBV6-2 or TRBV6-3 and TRBJ2-2; 10 nucleotides match TRBD1. The CDR3 has 16 residues. J gave up 3 bases and V 4 bases, and 5 bases lay outside the gene matches. Germline V gives CDR1 MNHEY, CDR2 SVGEGT. The CDR3 nucleotides are TGTGCCAGCAGTTGGACAGGGGGTCCGTACACCGGGGAGCTGTTTTTT. Translated, it gives CASSWTGGPYTGELFF.

The chain couples TRBV6-1 to TRBJ2-5, with no clear D. The length of the CDR3 is 12 residues. V lost 2 bases, J lost 5 bases, and 6 bases lay in between. Germline loops: CDR1 MNHNS, CDR2 SASEGT. CDR3 loop: CASSENRETQYF. CDR3 in DNA: TGTGCCAGCAGTGAAAACCGGGAGACCCAGTACTTC.

The CDR3 coding sequence is TGTGCCAGTAGTATCTCGGGGTCCACAGATACGCAGTATTTT. This translates into CASSISGSTDTQYF. The rearrangement joins TRBV19 to TRBJ2-3; D is perhaps TRBD2 (5 bases). The V and J ends lost 3 bases and 2 bases respectively, with 9 bases between them. Germline lookup yields CDR1 LNHDA and CDR2 SQIVND (reference sequence). This CDR3 is 14 amino acids long.

This chain joins TRBV18 and TRBJ2-4; D unclear. With 1 base removed from V and 2 bases from J, the gap between germline ends came to 9 bases. This CDR3 region has 15 residues. In germline, CDR1 is KGHSH, CDR2 LQKENI. CDR3 in DNA: TGTGCCAGCTCACCACAAGGAGTGCCCAAAAACATTCAGTACTTC. Translating it yields CASSPQGVPKNIQYF.

The chain links TRBV7-6 to TRBJ2-7; 9 positions agree with TRBD1. The V segment lost 5 bases and the J segment 6 bases; nucleotides outside the gene matches: 8. The CDR3 runs to 14 residues. Germline lookup yields CDR1 SGHVS and CDR2 FNYEAQ. CDR3: CASSSSNRGLEQYF. The CDR3, as DNA: TGTGCCAGCAGCAGCAGCAACAGGGGGCTCGAGCAGTACTTC.

The chain is built from TRBV11-3 and TRBJ2-1, with TRBD2 matching 11 bases. The CDR3 loop spans 15 amino acids. The V gene end was trimmed by 5 bases and the J gene end by 7 bases; junction bases not matched to a gene: 7. Germline loops: CDR1 SGHNT, CDR2 YENEEA. CDR3: CASSVGTSGSNEQFF. CDR3 nucleotides: TGTGCCAGCAGCGTGGGGACTAGCGGATCGAATGAGCAGTTCTTC.

This clone was picked up a small number of times. The rearrangement joins TRBV5-5 to TRBJ2-2; D gene unclear. Germline CDR1 reads SGHKS; CDR2 reads YYEKEE (reference sequence). V lost 5 bases, J lost 1 base, and 6 bases lay in between. CDR3 length: 13 residues. The CDR3 region is CASSRGNTGELFF. The CDR3 coding sequence is TGTGCCAGCAGTCGAGGGAACACCGGGGAGCTGTTTTTT.

This chain links TRBV25-1 with TRBJ1-1, with TRBD1 identical over 9 bases. Germline V lookup: CDR1 MGHDK, CDR2 SYGVNS. V lost 3 bases, J lost 0 bases, and 11 bases stayed unmatched. There are 18 residues in the CDR3. The CDR3 region is CASSDSDRGYELNTEAFF. The CDR3 DNA reads TGTGCCAGCAGTGATTCGGACAGGGGCTACGAGTTGAACACTGAAGCTTTCTTT.

V is TRBV5-8 and J is TRBJ2-5; D uncertain. This CDR3 is built from 14 residues. Germline CDR1 SGHTS, CDR2 YDEGEE. V was trimmed by 1 base and J by 1 base, leaving 8 bases between them. CDR3 sequence reads: CASSLPGSQETQYF. CDR3 bases: TGTGCCAGCAGCTTGCCAGGTTCCCAAGAGACCCAGTACTTC.

V is TRBV5-1 and J is TRBJ1-4; D is undetermined. The germline V gene encodes CDR1 SGHRS and CDR2 YFSETQ. The CDR3 covers 15 residues. V lost 1 base, J lost 3 bases, and 10 bases lay in between. DNA for the CDR3: TGCGCCAGCAGCTTGAAGGCAGGCCCTAATGAAAAACTGTTTTTT. Its translation: CASSLKAGPNEKLFF.

The rearrangement joins TRBV19 to TRBJ2-6; 12 bases agree with TRBD1. With V trimmed by 6 bases and J by 1 base, 4 bases remained unmatched. Germline V gene lookup returns CDR1 LNHDA and CDR2 SQIVND (reference sequence). The CDR3 has 17 amino acids. Written as DNA, the CDR3 is TGTGCCAGTAGCTCGGGACAGGGGGCATCTGGGGCCAACGTCCTGACTTTC. Its translation: CASSSGQGASGANVLTF.

The gene calls are TRBV9 and TRBJ2-1, with D maybe TRBD2 (6 bases). The ends were cut back, 0 bases at V and 0 bases at J, with 13 bases in the middle. Germline lookup yields CDR1 SGDLS and CDR2 YYNGEE. The CDR3 runs to 17 residues. The CDR3 loop is CASSVDVAGSSYNEQFF. In DNA form, the CDR3 reads TGTGCCAGCAGCGTAGACGTTGCGGGGAGCTCCTACAATGAGCAGTTCTTC.